This T cell receptor beta chain comes out of a study of vaccination effects on CD4 cells after COVID-19. Measured with immunoSEQ multiplex PCR; TCRdb has only the in-frame clones, and not every one. The repertoire holds tens of thousands of clones, with around 79% as singletons. The CDR3 consists of 20 residues. V was pared by 2 bases and J by 0 bases, with 9 bases of the junction left unmatched. Per germline, CDR1 SGHDN and CDR2 FVKESK. Under the ViraFEST assay, PBMC were stimulated with viral peptide pools so that antigen-specific CD4+ T cells expanded. Sequencing was performed afterwards. The culture ran for approximately nine days before CD4+ T cells were isolated. Of the BNT162b2 and mRNA-1273 vaccines, participants received two doses of one or the other. Peptides at approximately 9.6 ug/ml and IL-2 at about 9.8 IU/ml were added to around 2 million PBMC per well. This clone was counted a single time. Its target is unknown.

Sequences were derived from CD4+ T cells from PBMCs cultured with SARS-CoV-2 spike peptides, sampled after COVID-19 vaccination. The source is a human donor who received a COVID-19 vaccine. The chain recombines TRBV14 with TRBJ2-2; TRBD2 matches at 13 bases. In DNA form, the CDR3 reads TGTGCCAGCAGCCAAAGAACAGGACTAGCGGGAGTTGCGAACACCGGGGAGCTGTTTTTT. The encoded protein is CASSQRTGLAGVANTGELFF.